One and the same sample provided the 20 T cell receptor beta chains below, sequenced in a study of cytomegalovirus exposure and HLA in healthy donors. In the PCR, 60 Vbeta and 13 Jbeta primers were used. TCRdb's copy holds only in-frame clones and misses some; the assay was immunoSEQ multiplex PCR. The repertoire consists of some 150,000 clones, with approximately 80% occurring once and the leading ten covering roughly 1.9%. Sequencing was done on a sample of PBMCs. Source of these receptors: a woman in her forties in good health and CMV-seronegative.

The chain combines TRBV7-9 with TRBJ2-1; D perhaps matches TRBD2 (6 bases). The germline gives CDR1 SEHNR, CDR2 FQNEAQ (reference sequence). Deletions cut 5 bases from V and 0 bases from J, with 11 bases between. There are 15 residues in the CDR3. CDR3 sequence (DNA): TGTGCCAGCAGCCAACGGGGGAGCTCCTACAATGAGCAGTTCTTC. It yields the protein CASSQRGSSYNEQFF.

This clone has only one observation. This chain joins TRBV11-2 and TRBJ1-1; D is unresolved. In germline, CDR1 is SGHAT, CDR2 FQNNGV. This CDR3 is 14 amino acids long. V gave up 5 bases and J gave up 2 bases, with 12 bases separating them. In DNA, the CDR3 is TGTGCCAGCAGCCTAGCCCGGGAAAACACTGAAGCTTTCTTT. Protein product: CASSLARENTEAFF.

Only a few counts were recorded for this clone. The chain has TRBV4-2 and TRBJ2-7, with TRBD2 matching 11 bases. The germline gives CDR1 LGHNA, CDR2 YNFKEQ. J gave up 1 base and V 4 bases, and 3 bases lay outside the gene matches. CDR3 length: 15 residues. The CDR3 here is CASSPGTSGSYEQYF. Written as DNA, the CDR3 is TGTGCCAGCAGCCCCGGGACTAGCGGATCCTACGAGCAGTACTTC.

The chain recombines TRBV5-4 with TRBJ1-4; D unresolved. V was trimmed by 2 bases and J by 4 bases, leaving 9 bases between them. This CDR3 is 14 amino acids long. Germline CDR1 SGHNT, CDR2 YYREEE (reference sequence). The CDR3 region is CASSFTGVNEKLFF. The CDR3 bases are TGTGCCAGCAGCTTTACCGGGGTTAATGAAAAACTGTTTTTT. The variable domain in full, completed from reference TRBV5-4 and TRBJ1-4, reads ETGVTQSPTHLIKTRGQQVTLRCSSQSGHNTVSWYQQALGQGPQFIFQYYREEENGRGNFPPRFSGLQFPNYSSELNVNALELDDSALYLCASSFTGVNEKLFFGSGTQLSVL.

This sequence joins TRBV27 and TRBJ2-7, with 8 bases that match TRBD2. This CDR3 spans 17 amino acids. Trimming removed 5 bases from V and 3 bases from J; junction bases left unmatched: 15. Germline assignment: CDR1 MNHEY and CDR2 SMNVEV (reference sequence). CDR3 in amino acids: CASSLRLARGLSYEQYF. For the CDR3, the DNA is TGTGCCAGCAGTCTCCGACTAGCGCGGGGGCTGAGCTACGAGCAGTACTTC.

The chain combines TRBV6-4 with TRBJ2-7; 7 positions agree with TRBD1. The trim removed 4 bases at V and 4 bases at J, leaving 4 bases unmatched. This CDR3 is 13 amino acids long. Germline V CDR1 and CDR2: MRHNA, SNTAGT. The CDR3 DNA sequence: TGTGCCAGCAGTGCGAACAGGGGTTACGAGCAGTACTTC. Protein sequence: CASSANRGYEQYF.

The gene calls are TRBV14 and TRBJ1-1; 9 bases line up with TRBD1. The trim removed 4 bases at V and 1 base at J, leaving 4 bases unmatched. The CDR3 totals 15 residues. Germline V CDR1 and CDR2: SGHDN, FVKESK. This CDR3 reads CASSPGTGRNTEAFF. CDR3 DNA: TGTGCCAGCAGCCCCGGGACAGGGAGGAACACTGAAGCTTTCTTT.

The V call is TRBV28, the J call TRBJ2-7; TRBD2 matches at 10 bases. V shed 6 bases and J 3 bases; nucleotides not matched to a gene: 8. Germline loops: CDR1 MDHEN, CDR2 SYDVKM. There are 15 residues in the CDR3. CDR3 residues: CASSPSGGSYYEQYF. CDR3 nucleotide sequence: TGTGCCAGCAGCCCTAGCGGGGGTTCCTACTACGAGCAGTACTTC.

This clone was observed once. The rearrangement links TRBV13 to TRBJ1-5, with 7 bases identical to TRBD1. Trimming cost V 5 bases and J 2 bases; bases outside gene matches: 6. The germline gives CDR1 PRHDT, CDR2 FYEKMQ (reference sequence). The CDR3 runs 15 residues. CDR3 nucleotides: TGTGCCAGCAGCGTGGGACAGTCGGGCAATCAGCCCCAGCATTTT. Translated: CASSVGQSGNQPQHF. The full variable domain, rest sourced from reference TRBV13 and TRBJ1-5, is AAGVIQSPRHLIKEKRETATLKCYPIPRHDTVYWYQQGPGQDPQFLISFYEKMQSDKGSIPDRFSAQQFSDYHSELNMSSLELGDSALYFCASSVGQSGNQPQHFGDGTRLSIL.

This clone was detected only a few times. The V and J genes are TRBV2 and TRBJ1-1, with TRBD1 matching 9 bases. Per the germline V gene, CDR1 is SNHLY and CDR2 is FYNNEI. J gave up 6 bases and V 5 bases, and 4 bases lay outside the gene matches. This CDR3 region has 13 residues. DNA of the CDR3: TGTGCCAGCAGTCGACAGGGGGTCTCTGAAGCTTTCTTT. Its protein product is CASSRQGVSEAFF.

The chain has TRBV7-9 and TRBJ2-7; D unclear. Germline V lookup: CDR1 SEHNR, CDR2 FQNEAQ (reference sequence). The CDR3 consists of 13 residues. V lost 1 base, J lost 2 bases, and 6 bases lay in between. This CDR3 is CASSLDTTYEQYF. The CDR3 DNA follows: TGTGCCAGCAGCTTAGACACCACCTACGAGCAGTACTTC.

This clone was detected only once. The chain has TRBV18 and TRBJ1-1; possible D gene TRBD1, 6 bases. V was clipped by 5 bases and J by 2 bases, with 9 bases between them. CDR1 KGHSH and CDR2 LQKENI come from the germline V gene. The CDR3 has 13 residues. The CDR3 loop reads CASSADRNTEAFF. The CDR3 nucleotides are TGTGCCAGCTCAGCGGACAGAAACACTGAAGCTTTCTTT.

V gene TRBV7-9 combines with J gene TRBJ1-1; the D gene is possibly TRBD1 (6 bases). This CDR3 is 15 amino acids long. Trimming stripped 4 bases from V and 4 bases from J, with 16 bases between. Germline CDR1 is SEHNR and CDR2 is FQNEAQ (reference sequence). CDR3 in amino acids: CASSSNSGVGTEAFF. The CDR3 DNA follows: TGTGCCAGCAGCTCTAACTCAGGGGTAGGCACTGAAGCTTTCTTT.

The chain links TRBV27 to TRBJ1-3; perhaps TRBD1 as D (5 bases). Germline V gives CDR1 MNHEY, CDR2 SMNVEV (reference sequence). The CDR3 contains 15 residues. V gave up 5 bases and J gave up 1 base, with 12 bases separating them. The DNA for the CDR3 is TGTGCCAGCAGTAATCGTCAGGGTTCTGGAAACACCATATATTTT. This sequence encodes CASSNRQGSGNTIYF.

The V call is TRBV7-9, the J call TRBJ2-7; a weak D match, TRBD1 (5 bases). This CDR3 is built from 13 residues. Trimming removed 3 bases from V and 6 bases from J, with 12 bases in between. The germline V gene encodes CDR1 SEHNR and CDR2 FQNEAQ (reference sequence). The CDR3 nucleotides read TGTGCCAGCAGCTTCTCAGGGAACGGCGAGCAGTACTTC. This codes for CASSFSGNGEQYF. Full variable domain (missing parts from reference TRBV7-9 and TRBJ2-7): DTGVSQNPRHKITKRGQNVTFRCDPISEHNRLYWYRQTLGQGPEFLTYFQNEAQLEKSRLLSDRFSAERPKGSFSTLEIQRTEQGDSAMYLCASSFSGNGEQYFGPGTRLTVT.

This chain joins TRBV27 and TRBJ1-5; D unresolved. From germline, CDR1 is MNHEY and CDR2 SMNVEV (reference sequence). CDR3 length: 12 amino acids. CDR3: CATGYSNQPQHF. The CDR3 DNA is TGTGCGACCGGGTATAGCAATCAGCCCCAGCATTTT.

The CDR3 loop reads CASSSLQGYGYTF. The CDR3 region has the DNA TGTGCCAGCAGCTCCTTACAGGGCTATGGCTACACCTTC. The V gene is TRBV7-2, the J gene TRBJ1-2; the D gene is possibly TRBD1 (6 bases). The CDR3 runs to 13 residues. Germline V gives CDR1 SGHTA, CDR2 FQGNSA. Between the trimmed V and J ends, which lost 4 bases and 4 bases, there was a span of 10 bases.

V and J are TRBV6-5 and TRBJ2-5, with D possibly being TRBD2 (5 bases). CDR1 and CDR2 (germline): MNHEY, SVGAGI. This CDR3 has 13 amino acids. V lost 4 bases and J 2 bases, leaving 8 bases between the germline ends. This chain's CDR3 is CASSLPGQETQYF. The CDR3 bases are TGTGCCAGCAGTTTGCCGGGGCAAGAGACCCAGTACTTC.

As DNA, the CDR3 is TGTGCCAGCAGTCAAGATACCCAGGGGAGCTACACCTTC. Translated: CASSQDTQGSYTF. The V call is TRBV6-6, the J call TRBJ1-2, with D possibly being TRBD1 (6 bases). In germline, CDR1 is MNHNY, CDR2 SVGAGI (reference sequence). The CDR3 runs to 13 residues. The germline V and J ends were trimmed by 5 bases and 9 bases, with 16 bases remaining between them.

This clone was detected a few times. This sequence joins TRBV12-5 and TRBJ1-5, with TRBD1 matching over 7 bases. CDR1 is LGHNT, CDR2 FRNRAP, per germline. Trimming took 8 bases from V and 2 from J; bases not matched to a gene: 6. The CDR3 totals 14 residues. CDR3: CASSGGSGNQPQHF. In nucleotides, the CDR3 is TGTGCTAGTTCAGGGGGATCTGGCAATCAGCCCCAGCATTTT.